The 24 T cell receptor beta chains given below trace back to one sample, sequenced in a study of regulatory T cells in long-lasting Graves disease. Sequencing libraries for TCR beta were prepared with iRepertoire HTBI primers and Arm-PCR of CDR3 regions. One entry per CDR3 protein, called by TCRdb with MiXCR from the multiplex PCR reads. Of under 450,000 distinct CDR3 sequences in the sample, about 11% are singletons; the top ten hold approximately 17%. Time point defined: newly diagnosed GD, antithyroid drugs for less than 3 months. Isolated PBMC RNA provided the starting material for the TCR library. A further study also used this sample, focusing on T cells in Graves' hyperthyroidism and ophthalmopathy.

The sample in question was peripheral blood mononuclear cells (PBMCs), obtained at new diagnosis, from a patient treated with antithyroid drugs. Receptors originate from a woman younger than 35 with Graves disease.

The table lists this clonotype with a few counts. This chain connects TRBV25-1 to TRBJ2-1; D unresolved. Germline V lookup: CDR1 MGHDK, CDR2 SYGVNS. The CDR3 loop spans 15 amino acids. The germline V and J ends were trimmed by 1 base and 4 bases, with 11 bases remaining between them. CDR3 in amino acids: CASSEFRAYYNEQFF. For the CDR3, the DNA is TGTGCCAGCAGTGAATTCCGAGCCTATTACAATGAGCAGTTCTTC.

The sample holds many counts of this clonotype. The CDR3 protein is CASSHRVYNSPLHF. DNA for the CDR3: TGTGCCAGCAGCCACAGGGTCTATAATTCACCCCTCCACTTT. The rearrangement joins TRBV7-9 to TRBJ1-6, with D perhaps matching TRBD1 (6 bases). Germline lookup yields CDR1 SEHNR and CDR2 FQNEAQ (reference sequence). Trimming cost V 5 bases and J 3 bases, with 8 bases left between them. The CDR3 has 14 residues.

This clonotype was observed at least ten times. The germline gene is not matched at one end of the junction; a read error may be the cause. The chain employs TRBV20-1 and TRBJ1-1, with unresolved D. CDR3 length equals 9 residues. CDR1 and CDR2 from the germline V gene are DFQATT and SNEGSKA (reference sequence). CDR3 in amino acids: CSARPSNDF. The CDR3 coding sequence is TGCAGTGCTAGACCAAGCAACGACTTT.

Comments on this clonotype: One junction end disagrees with the germline gene, perhaps due to a read error. This chain joins TRBV11-2 and TRBJ1-6; D possibly corresponds to TRBD1 (5 bases). This CDR3 has 15 amino acids. Germline CDR1 and CDR2: SGHAT and FQNNGV. For the CDR3, the DNA is TGCGCCAGCAGCCCCCTCGGCAGGGTGGATTCACCCCTCCACTTT. Its protein is CASSPLGRVDSPLHF.

This chain joins TRBV20-1 and TRBJ1-1; D is unclear. The CDR3 runs to 13 residues. Germline CDR1 reads DFQATT; CDR2 reads SNEGSKA (reference sequence). V lost 3 bases to trimming and J lost 1 base, with 9 bases between them. The CDR3 region is CSARDVWNTEAFF. CDR3 nucleotides: TGCAGTGCTAGGGACGTGTGGAACACTGAAGCTTTCTTT.

This clonotype came up many times. The chain couples TRBV12-3 or TRBV12-4 to TRBJ1-5; D is possibly TRBD1 (6 bases). V was shortened by 5 bases and J by 0 bases, with 17 bases between the two germline ends. The CDR3 has 17 residues. DNA of the CDR3: TGTGCCAGCAGTCCAACAACAGGGACACTTAGCAATCAGCCCCAGCATTTT. It encodes CASSPTTGTLSNQPQHF.

This clonotype was observed at least ten times. The chain carries TRBV7-9 and TRBJ1-4; no clear D. Trimming shortened V by 3 bases and J by 5 bases, and 7 bases separated the two germline ends. In germline, CDR1 is SEHNR, CDR2 FQNEAQ (reference sequence). CDR3 length: 13 residues. Here the CDR3 DNA reads TGTGCCAGCAGCTTTACAGAGAATGAAAAACTGTTTTTT. This sequence encodes CASSFTENEKLFF.

This clonotype was counted ten times or more. The CDR3 is CASSSFRVRPNEQFF. In nucleotides, the CDR3 is TGTGCCAGCAGCTCCTTCCGGGTGAGGCCCAATGAGCAGTTCTTC. V and J are TRBV7-3 and TRBJ2-1; no reliable D call. Per the germline V gene, CDR1 is SGHTA and CDR2 is FQGTGA. The CDR3 is 15 amino acids. V gave up 4 bases and J gave up 6 bases, with 16 bases separating them.

This clonotype was detected ten times or more. The CDR3 reads CASRDGSGNTIYF. CDR3 DNA: TGTGCCAGCAGGGACGGCTCTGGAAACACCATATATTTT. The gene calls are TRBV12-3 or TRBV12-4 and TRBJ1-3; D call uncertain. Trimming removed 6 bases at V and 0 bases at J, with 6 bases between. The CDR3 sequence is 13 residues long.

This clonotype has at least ten counts. The V call is TRBV27, the J call TRBJ1-2, with TRBD1 identical over 7 bases. CDR1 MNHEY and CDR2 SMNVEV come from the germline V gene (reference sequence). The CDR3 is made up of 15 amino acids. J gave up 2 bases and V 6 bases, and 9 bases lay outside the gene matches. CDR3 protein: CASRKTTGYNYGYTF. DNA for the CDR3: TGTGCCAGCAGGAAGACGACAGGGTACAACTATGGCTACACCTTC.

This clonotype was observed many times. The chain employs TRBV30 and TRBJ2-1; D gene unclear. CDR1 GTSNPN and CDR2 SVGIG come from the germline V gene (reference sequence). V lost 5 bases and J lost 4, with 9 bases in between. The CDR3 covers 12 residues. The DNA of the CDR3 is TGTGCCTGGGAGAAAGAATACAATGAGCAGTTCTTC. As protein: CAWEKEYNEQFF.

V gene TRBV6-5 combines with J gene TRBJ2-2; 15 bases are a match to TRBD2. V shed 4 bases, J shed 7 bases, and the junction held 7 bases outside the gene matches. CDR3 length: 17 residues. CDR1 is MNHEY, CDR2 SVGAGI, per germline. The DNA for the CDR3 is TGTGCCAGCAGTTGGACTAGCGGGAGGGTTAAAGGCGGGGAGCTGTTTTTT. It translates to CASSWTSGRVKGGELFF.

This clonotype showed up many times. V gene TRBV20-1 combines with J gene TRBJ2-3; 9 bases match TRBD2. The V gene's germline CDR1 is DFQATT and CDR2 SNEGSKA (reference sequence). The CDR3 extends over 18 amino acids. V lost 5 bases, J lost 0 bases, and 15 bases stayed unmatched. DNA of the CDR3: TGCAGTGCTTCCTCATACTGGACTAGCGAATACAGCACAGATACGCAGTATTTT. It yields the protein CSASSYWTSEYSTDTQYF.

This clonotype was counted at least ten times. The chain carries TRBV20-1 and TRBJ1-2; 7 bases align to TRBD1. Germline V gene lookup returns CDR1 DFQATT and CDR2 SNEGSKA (reference sequence). CDR3 length equals 13 residues. After removal of 4 bases from V and 8 bases from J, the junction contained 10 bases not matched to a gene. The CDR3 region is CSANPRGGRGYTF. As DNA, the CDR3 is TGCAGTGCTAATCCGAGAGGGGGCAGAGGCTACACCTTC.

The table lists this clonotype with a few counts. The V gene is TRBV6-1, the J gene TRBJ2-4, with no clear D. V lost 6 bases to trimming and J lost 0 bases, with 15 bases between them. The CDR3 is 16 amino acids. Germline values: CDR1 MNHNS, CDR2 SASEGT. The CDR3 nucleotides read TGTGCCAGCAGCCGCGACCTCACAAAAGCCAAAAACATTCAGTACTTC. Translated: CASSRDLTKAKNIQYF.

Ten or more counts support this clonotype. This chain uses TRBV6-1 with TRBJ1-5; 9 nucleotides agree with TRBD1. CDR3 length equals 15 residues. V shed 0 bases and J 6 bases; nucleotides not matched to a gene: 3. Germline V CDR1 and CDR2: MNHNS, SASEGT. CDR3 protein: CASSEATGGGQPQHF. In DNA form, the CDR3 reads TGTGCCAGCAGTGAAGCGACAGGGGGTGGTCAGCCCCAGCATTTT.

This clonotype was seen ten or more times. The V and J genes are TRBV28 and TRBJ2-7, with 11 bases that match TRBD2. Germline values: CDR1 MDHEN, CDR2 SYDVKM. V lost 6 bases to trimming and J lost 4 bases; unmatched junction nucleotides: 11. This CDR3 is 16 amino acids long. The CDR3 DNA sequence: TGTGCCAGCAGGGCAGGTAGCGGGAGGGCCTCGTACGAGCAGTACTTC. This gives the protein CASRAGSGRASYEQYF. The whole variable domain, filled in from reference TRBV28 and TRBJ2-7, reads DVKVTQSSRYLVKRTGEKVFLECVQDMDHENMFWYRQDPGLGLRLIYFSYDVKMKEKGDIPEGYSVSREKKERFSLILESASTNQTSMYLCASRAGSGRASYEQYFGPGTRLTVT.

A few counts support this clonotype. A much larger clone differs by one base, so this may be a read error. This sequence joins TRBV20-1 and TRBJ1-1; 9 nucleotides match TRBD1. The CDR3 consists of 17 residues. Germline V gives CDR1 DFQATT, CDR2 SNEGSKA (reference sequence). The CDR3 coding sequence is TGCAGTGCTAGAGGGACAGGGGAACGGGGGTTGAACACTGAAACTTTCTTT. Translated, it gives CSARGTGERGLNTETFF.

This clonotype was recorded at least ten times. The chain joins TRBV10-3 to TRBJ2-3, with 8 nucleotides matching TRBD2. The CDR3 is 15 residues long. Germline V gene sequence: CDR1 ENHRY, CDR2 SYGVKD. With 3 bases clipped from V and 2 bases from J, the junction kept 4 bases outside the gene matches. The CDR3 region has the DNA TGTGCCATCAGTGACAGCGGGGGACTCACAGATACGCAGTATTTT. Translating it yields CAISDSGGLTDTQYF.

This clonotype was seen a handful of times. The chain employs TRBV7-8 and TRBJ2-7; D not resolved. Germline CDR1 reads SGHVS; CDR2 reads FQNEAQ. CDR3 size: 13 residues. The V end was cut by 5 bases, the J end by 2 bases, with 10 bases between. For the CDR3, the DNA is TGTGCCAGCAGCCGGTCAGGCCCCTACGAGCAGTACTTC. It specifies CASSRSGPYEQYF.

This clonotype was observed many times. The V and J genes are TRBV6-1 and TRBJ1-1, with D uncertain. The CDR3 runs to 17 residues. Per the germline V gene, CDR1 is MNHNS and CDR2 is SASEGT. V was clipped by 6 bases and J by 0 bases, with 20 bases between them. For the CDR3, the DNA is TGTGCCAGCAGACTCCCCTCCACCGATACGATGAACACTGAAGCTTTCTTT. This gives the protein CASRLPSTDTMNTEAFF.

V gene TRBV4-1 combines with J gene TRBJ2-7; 9 nucleotides match TRBD1. Germline V gene data show CDR1 as MGHRA and CDR2 as YSYEKL. This CDR3 region has 18 residues. V lost 4 bases to trimming and J lost 1 base; unmatched junction nucleotides: 14. CDR3 sequence reads: CASSRLSLQGAKSYEQYF. The CDR3 nucleotides read TGCGCCAGCAGCCGTCTTTCTTTACAGGGGGCTAAGTCCTACGAGCAGTACTTC.

The chain links TRBV12-3 or TRBV12-4 to TRBJ1-2, with D possibly being TRBD1 (6 bases). The CDR3 covers 13 residues. The V end lost 6 bases, the J end lost 5 bases, and 13 bases lay between the germline ends. CDR3 DNA: TGTGCCAGCAGCCCCGACAGGAGTTATGGCTACACCTTC. Translation: CASSPDRSYGYTF.

The chain carries TRBV11-2 and TRBJ1-2; D is perhaps TRBD1 (5 bases). The CDR3 extends over 15 amino acids. V was cut by 3 bases and J by 5 bases, with 16 bases left in between. The germline V gene encodes CDR1 SGHAT and CDR2 FQNNGV. The CDR3 DNA sequence: TGTGCCAGCAGCTTGAACAGGCTTCGAGGGTATGGCTACACCTTC. It translates to CASSLNRLRGYGYTF.